A single sample is the source of the 3 T cell receptor beta chains below, sequenced in a study of cytomegalovirus exposure and HLA in healthy donors. The study ran its PCR with 60 Vbeta and 13 Jbeta primers. Produced via immunoSEQ multiplex PCR; TCRdb's table is partial and in-frame only. The table lists roughly 62,000 clones. The sample taken for sequencing was PBMCs. The receptor set was obtained from a male donor in good health and CMV-seronegative.

V and J are TRBV11-2 and TRBJ1-3; D gene ambiguous. The CDR3 totals 14 residues. Germline V CDR1 and CDR2: SGHAT, FQNNGV. The V end lost 4 bases, the J end lost 8 bases, and 15 bases lay between the germline ends. The CDR3 spells CASSSLSIGDTIYF. The CDR3 coding sequence is TGTGCCAGCAGCTCGCTCTCAATCGGAGACACCATATATTTT.

The chain is built from TRBV19 and TRBJ2-7; 7 bases line up with TRBD2. This CDR3 is built from 15 residues. The V gene's germline CDR1 is LNHDA and CDR2 SQIVND (reference sequence). V was pared by 5 bases and J by 2 bases, with 9 bases of the junction left unmatched. CDR3 sequence reads: CASSRGGVSAYEQYF. Here the CDR3 DNA reads TGTGCCAGTAGTCGTGGGGGGGTATCCGCCTACGAGCAGTACTTC.

The V gene is TRBV27, the J gene TRBJ2-4; maybe TRBD1 (6 bases). The CDR3 covers 16 residues. V was trimmed by 3 bases and J by 4 bases, leaving 16 bases between them. Germline CDR1 is MNHEY and CDR2 is SMNVEV (reference sequence). The CDR3 region is CASSFPGRGGKNIQYF. The CDR3 region has the DNA TGTGCCAGCAGTTTCCCGGGCAGGGGCGGGAAAAACATTCAGTACTTC.